The 26 T cell receptor beta chains presented below share a single source sample, sequenced in a study of cytomegalovirus exposure and HLA in healthy donors. PCR used 60 Vbeta primers and 13 Jbeta primers. Clones were read by immunoSEQ multiplex PCR, and TCRdb kept only the in-frame ones, dropping some. Altogether about 92,000 clones are present, more than 65% being singletons, with the ten largest covering approximately 1.2%. Material for sequencing was PBMCs. These receptors were taken from a girl aged 2 to 9 in good health and CMV-seropositive.

V gene TRBV29-1 combines with J gene TRBJ2-3, with D possibly TRBD2 on 6 matching bases. V shed 8 bases and J shed 4 bases, with 13 bases lying between them. Per the germline V gene, CDR1 is SQVTM and CDR2 is ANQGSEA. The CDR3 consists of 12 residues. The CDR3 nucleotides read TGCAGCTCCCCGGCGGGGCCAGATACGCAGTATTTT. Its translation is CSSPAGPDTQYF.

The chain uses TRBV7-2 and TRBJ1-2; no clear D gene. The germline V gene encodes CDR1 SGHTA and CDR2 FQGNSA. The CDR3 consists of 15 residues. V was clipped by 5 bases and J by 6 bases, with 19 bases between them. The CDR3 coding sequence is TGTGCCAGCAGCACCCCGTGGGAGCGAGAGAATGGCTACACCTTC. Translated: CASSTPWERENGYTF.

The CDR3 nucleotides read TGCAGCGTTGAATTCACGGCAGGGGCGAAGAACACTGAAGCTTTCTTT. This codes for CSVEFTAGAKNTEAFF. The chain has TRBV29-1 and TRBJ1-1; D possibly corresponds to TRBD1 (6 bases). The germline V and J ends were trimmed by 2 bases and 1 base, with 17 bases remaining between them. Germline CDR1 SQVTM, CDR2 ANQGSEA. The CDR3 has 16 amino acids.

The chain uses TRBV5-4 and TRBJ1-1; 10 positions match TRBD1. Germline CDR1 SGHNT, CDR2 YYREEE (reference sequence). Trimming removed 4 bases from V and 3 bases from J; junction bases left unmatched: 0. The CDR3 has 13 amino acids. The CDR3 sequence is CASSGTGDTEAFF. For the CDR3, the DNA is TGTGCCAGCAGCGGGACAGGGGACACTGAAGCTTTCTTT.

V gene TRBV25-1 combines with J gene TRBJ1-5; TRBD1 might be the D (5 bases). Deletions cut 2 bases from V and 7 bases from J, with 15 bases between. Germline-derived CDR1 and CDR2 are MGHDK and SYGVNS. The CDR3 sequence is 15 residues long. The CDR3 region is CASSEPGRGGQPQHF. Written as DNA, the CDR3 is TGTGCCAGCAGTGAACCCGGAAGGGGAGGACAGCCCCAGCATTTT.

This clone has just one count. This chain connects TRBV7-8 to TRBJ2-7; D not resolved. Looked up from germline, CDR1 is SGHVS and CDR2 is FQNEAQ. There are 11 residues in the CDR3. Between the trimmed V and J ends, which lost 5 bases and 7 bases, there was a span of 9 bases. The CDR3 DNA reads TGTGCCAGCAGCCCCCCCGGGGAGCAGTACTTC. Translating it yields CASSPPGEQYF. Filled out from reference TRBV7-8 and TRBJ2-7, the complete variable domain reads GAGVSQSPRYKVAKRGQDVALRCDPISGHVSLFWYQQALGQGPEFLTYFQNEAQLDKSGLPSDRFFAERPEGSVSTLKIQRTQQEDSAVYLCASSPPGEQYFGPGTRLTVT.

The chain couples TRBV30 to TRBJ2-7; 8 positions agree with TRBD1. The trim removed 2 bases at V and 4 bases at J, leaving 7 bases unmatched. This CDR3 spans 14 amino acids. Germline V CDR1 and CDR2: GTSNPN, SVGIG (reference sequence). CDR3 in amino acids: CAWSFGQGAYEQYF. In nucleotides, the CDR3 is TGTGCCTGGAGTTTCGGACAGGGTGCTTACGAGCAGTACTTC.

This clone was counted a single time. The CDR3 DNA is TGCGCCAGCACGCTCGGAGGGAATCATAATGAGCAGTTCTTC. It codes for CASTLGGNHNEQFF. The chain joins TRBV5-1 to TRBJ2-1; D might be TRBD2 (6 bases). Germline V gene sequence: CDR1 SGHRS, CDR2 YFSETQ. There are 14 residues in the CDR3. The V and J ends lost 6 bases and 7 bases respectively, with 17 bases between them.

As regards this clone: It is likely a read error: a sequence one base away is far more abundant. The sample contains more than one DNA sequence encoding this CDR3. This chain joins TRBV4-1 and TRBJ1-1; D perhaps matches TRBD1 (5 bases). Germline assignment: CDR1 MGHRA and CDR2 YSYEKL. This CDR3 is 14 amino acids long. Trimming pared 4 bases from V and 1 base from J, leaving 10 bases between. The CDR3 DNA sequence: TGCGCCAGCAGCCCCCCCGGGGGGAACACTGAAGCTTTCTTT. Its protein is CASSPPGGNTEAFF.

The chain couples TRBV18 to TRBJ2-2, with D possibly being TRBD2 (5 bases). Between the trimmed V and J ends, which lost 0 bases and 1 base, there was a span of 9 bases. The germline CDR1 and CDR2 sequences are KGHSH and LQKENI. The CDR3 covers 16 residues. The CDR3, as DNA: TGTGCCAGCTCACCACCGACCAGCGGGAACACCGGGGAGCTGTTTTTT. Translated, it gives CASSPPTSGNTGELFF.

The chain has TRBV29-1 and TRBJ2-3, with 13 bases fitting TRBD2. This CDR3 is 16 amino acids long. Germline V gene data show CDR1 as SQVTM and CDR2 as ANQGSEA. V lost 3 bases and J lost 1; bases outside the gene matches: 4. The chain's CDR3 is CSVETSGGTGTDTQYF. CDR3 nucleotide sequence: TGCAGCGTTGAGACTAGCGGGGGGACCGGCACAGATACGCAGTATTTT.

The chain has TRBV20-1 and TRBJ1-2, with D perhaps matching TRBD1 (5 bases). CDR1 is DFQATT and CDR2 is SNEGSKA in the germline V gene (reference sequence). The germline V and J ends were trimmed by 5 bases and 4 bases, with 8 bases remaining between them. This CDR3 is 11 amino acids long. CDR3 in DNA: TGCAGTGCTGGCACAGGCTATGGCTACACCTTC. Protein product: CSAGTGYGYTF.

The V and J genes are TRBV6-1 and TRBJ2-7; 8 nucleotides match TRBD2. V trimming: 3 bases; J trimming: 13 bases; junction bases outside the gene matches: 17. The CDR3 loop spans 15 amino acids. From germline, CDR1 is MNHNS and CDR2 SASEGT. This CDR3 is CASSEPWLSSGLYYV. CDR3 sequence (DNA): TGTGCCAGCAGTGAGCCCTGGCTGTCTAGCGGGTTGTATTACGTC.

The chain employs TRBV5-4 and TRBJ2-1, with TRBD2 as a possible D gene (6 bases). V lost 3 bases and J lost 7, with 20 bases in between. The length of the CDR3 is 16 residues. The V gene's germline CDR1 is SGHNT and CDR2 YYREEE (reference sequence). The CDR3, as DNA: TGTGCCAGCAGCTCCGCCGGGACCCTGGAGGGAAATGAGCAGTTCTTC. The encoded protein is CASSSAGTLEGNEQFF.

This clone was seen only once. V gene TRBV29-1 combines with J gene TRBJ1-2; D ambiguous. The germline CDR1 and CDR2 sequences are SQVTM and ANQGSEA. The CDR3 has 11 amino acids. Trimming removed 2 bases from V and 4 bases from J, with 5 bases in between. This CDR3 is CSVEQIYGYTF. The DNA of the CDR3 is TGCAGCGTTGAACAGATCTATGGCTACACCTTC.

J is TRBJ2-1 and V is TRBV1; the table's D call TRBD1 went unverified against the DNA. TRBV1 is a pseudogene. The CDR3 covers 13 residues. CDR3 DNA sequence: TGCACCAGCCTGGCCCCTCACCTGTGTGAGCAGTTCTTC. The encoded protein is CTSLAPHLCEQFF.

The chain combines TRBV5-1 with TRBJ2-7, with 9 bases identical to TRBD1. This CDR3 contains 14 residues. V trimming: 2 bases; J trimming: 3 bases; junction bases outside the gene matches: 3. Germline V gene data show CDR1 as SGHRS and CDR2 as YFSETQ. The CDR3 region is CASSLPGQGYEQYF. The CDR3 DNA reads TGCGCCAGCAGCTTACCGGGACAGGGCTACGAGCAGTACTTC.

The chain carries TRBV28 and TRBJ2-1, with 9 positions matching TRBD2. The CDR3 runs to 13 residues. Germline CDR1 reads MDHEN; CDR2 reads SYDVKM. Trimming took 5 bases from V and 8 from J; bases not matched to a gene: 4. This CDR3 reads CASSVREGDEQFF. The CDR3 coding sequence is TGTGCCAGCAGTGTGCGGGAGGGCGATGAGCAGTTCTTC.

This chain joins TRBV10-3 and TRBJ2-3; 7 bases are a match to TRBD1. Germline lookup yields CDR1 ENHRY and CDR2 SYGVKD. Trimming at V came to 0 bases and at J to 0 bases, leaving 9 bases not matched to a gene. This CDR3 has 18 residues. CDR3 DNA sequence: TGTGCCATCAGTGAGTCTTCACAGGGGATTATTAGCACAGATACGCAGTATTTT. It yields the protein CAISESSQGIISTDTQYF.

The chain joins TRBV27 to TRBJ2-5, with D perhaps TRBD1 (6 bases). CDR1 MNHEY and CDR2 SMNVEV come from the germline V gene (reference sequence). Between the trimmed V and J ends, which lost 5 bases and 5 bases, there was a span of 12 bases. The length of the CDR3 is 13 residues. CDR3 region: CASSQGNQETQYF. The CDR3, as DNA: TGTGCCAGCAGTCAGGGGAATCAGGAGACCCAGTACTTC.

The gene calls are TRBV25-1 and TRBJ1-2, with TRBD1 identical over 7 bases. The V and J ends lost 1 base and 2 bases, in that order; junction bases with no gene match: 4. This CDR3 is built from 15 residues. From germline, CDR1 is MGHDK and CDR2 SYGVNS. CDR3 in amino acids: CASSESAGGNYGYTF. Here the CDR3 DNA reads TGTGCCAGCAGTGAATCAGCAGGGGGGAACTATGGCTACACCTTC.

The rearrangement joins TRBV20-1 to TRBJ1-2; a weak D match, TRBD1 (6 bases). Germline CDR1 DFQATT, CDR2 SNEGSKA (reference sequence). V lost 1 base to trimming and J lost 6 bases, with 6 bases between them. CDR3 length: 11 amino acids. The CDR3 loop is CSARAGDGYTF. The CDR3 DNA follows: TGCAGTGCTAGAGCAGGGGATGGCTACACCTTC.

The rearrangement links TRBV6-5 to TRBJ2-1; D gene uncertain. The ends were cut back, 9 bases at V and 0 bases at J, with 9 bases in the middle. This CDR3 comprises 13 residues. From germline, CDR1 is MNHEY and CDR2 SVGAGI. The chain's CDR3 is CASRGSSYNEQFF. For the CDR3, the DNA is TGTGCCAGTAGAGGTAGCTCCTACAATGAGCAGTTCTTC.

This chain links TRBV28 with TRBJ2-1; D might be TRBD1 (6 bases). This CDR3 has 15 residues. V was pared by 10 bases and J by 0 bases, with 16 bases between. Per germline, CDR1 MDHEN and CDR2 SYDVKM. The CDR3 spells CATEKRGGSYNEQFF. DNA of the CDR3: TGTGCCACCGAGAAGAGAGGGGGCTCCTACAATGAGCAGTTCTTC.

The chain uses TRBV7-9 and TRBJ2-1; 9 bases fit TRBD1. This CDR3 is 14 amino acids long. Per germline, CDR1 SEHNR and CDR2 FQNEAQ (reference sequence). V shed 3 bases, J shed 9 bases, and the junction held 6 bases outside the gene matches. Here the CDR3 DNA reads TGTGCCAGCAGCTTTCCACAGGGGGCTTTTGAGCAGTTCTTC. Its protein is CASSFPQGAFEQFF.

This sequence joins TRBV2 and TRBJ2-6; tentative D call: TRBD1 (5 bases). The germline V gene has CDR1 SNHLY and CDR2 FYNNEI. V was trimmed by 9 bases and J by 2 bases, leaving 14 bases between them. The CDR3 loop spans 15 amino acids. In DNA form, the CDR3 reads TGTGCCAGTCTAACAGGTGAAGCTGGGGCCAACGTCCTGACTTTC. Protein product: CASLTGEAGANVLTF.